This T cell receptor beta chain was found in a study of CD8 T cells in Susac syndrome. Sequencing targeted TCR beta in T cells from blood (CD8+ and CD4+). Treatment-naive patients with stable or active relapsing-remitting disease were the multiple sclerosis controls. Negative isolation was used for CD8+ and CD4+ T cells and FACS enrichment for TEMRA cells. The CDR3 is 17 amino acids. Germline V gene data show CDR1 as DFQATT and CDR2 as SNEGSKA (reference sequence). Trimming removed 2 bases from V and 9 bases from J; junction bases left unmatched: 12. This clonotype occurred once. RNA in amounts of about 0.5 to 1 ug was reverse transcribed with random hexamers. The CDR3 of TCR beta was amplified by immunoSEQ multiplex PCR across 54 Vbeta and 13 Jbeta. TCRdb processed the immunoSEQ multiplex PCR reads anew with MiXCR; each CDR3 protein has one entry. This table has more than 100,000 distinct CDR3 sequences, 65% to 90% appearing once.

This TCR was sampled from a human donor with multiple sclerosis. The gene calls are TRBV20-1 and TRBJ2-1, with 14 bases fitting TRBD2. The source material was CD8+ T cells from PBMCs. In DNA, the CDR3 is TGCAGTGCTAGACCAAAGGGACTAGCGGGAGAGCGGTTTGAGCAGTTCTTC. It codes for CSARPKGLAGERFEQFF.